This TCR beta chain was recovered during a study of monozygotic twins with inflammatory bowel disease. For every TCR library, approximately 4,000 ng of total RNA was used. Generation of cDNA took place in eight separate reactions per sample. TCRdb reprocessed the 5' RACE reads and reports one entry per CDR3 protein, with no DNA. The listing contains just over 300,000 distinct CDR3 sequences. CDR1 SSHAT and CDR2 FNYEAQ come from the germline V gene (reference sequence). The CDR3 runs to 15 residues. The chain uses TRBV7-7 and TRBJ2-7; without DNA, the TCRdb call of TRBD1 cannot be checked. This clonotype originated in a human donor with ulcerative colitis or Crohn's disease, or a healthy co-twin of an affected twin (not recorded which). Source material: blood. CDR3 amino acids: CASSLGDRVGNEQYF.